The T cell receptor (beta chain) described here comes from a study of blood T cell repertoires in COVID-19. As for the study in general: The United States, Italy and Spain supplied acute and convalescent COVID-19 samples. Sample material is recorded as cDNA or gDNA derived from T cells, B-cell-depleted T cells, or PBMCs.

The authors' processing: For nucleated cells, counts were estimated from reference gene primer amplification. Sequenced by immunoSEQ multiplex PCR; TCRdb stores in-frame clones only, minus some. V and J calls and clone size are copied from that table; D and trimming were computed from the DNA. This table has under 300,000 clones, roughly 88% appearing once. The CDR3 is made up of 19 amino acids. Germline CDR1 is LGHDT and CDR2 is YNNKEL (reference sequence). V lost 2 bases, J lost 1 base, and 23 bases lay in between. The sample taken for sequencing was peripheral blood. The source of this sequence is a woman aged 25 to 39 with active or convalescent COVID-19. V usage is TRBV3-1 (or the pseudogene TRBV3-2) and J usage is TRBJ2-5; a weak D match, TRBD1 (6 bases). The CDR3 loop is CASSQPLVGGAKSQETQYF. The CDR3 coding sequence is TGTGCCAGCAGCCAACCCCTGGTAGGGGGTGCCAAATCCCAAGAGACCCAGTACTTC.